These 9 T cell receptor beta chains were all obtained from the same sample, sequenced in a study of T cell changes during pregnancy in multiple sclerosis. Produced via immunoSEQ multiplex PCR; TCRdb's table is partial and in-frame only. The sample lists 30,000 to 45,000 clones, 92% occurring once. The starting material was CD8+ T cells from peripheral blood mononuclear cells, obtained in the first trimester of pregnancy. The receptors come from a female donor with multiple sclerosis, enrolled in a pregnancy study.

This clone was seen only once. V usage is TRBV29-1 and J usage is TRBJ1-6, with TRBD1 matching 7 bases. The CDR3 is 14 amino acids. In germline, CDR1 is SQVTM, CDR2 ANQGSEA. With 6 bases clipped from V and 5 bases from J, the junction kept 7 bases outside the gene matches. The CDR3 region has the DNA TGCAGCGTGCTCCAGGGGGGCAATAATTCACCCCTCCACTTT. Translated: CSVLQGGNNSPLHF.

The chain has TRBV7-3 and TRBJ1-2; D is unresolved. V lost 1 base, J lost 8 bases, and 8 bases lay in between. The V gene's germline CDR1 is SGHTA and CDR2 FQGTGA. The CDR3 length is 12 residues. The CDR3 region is CASSLNGQGYTF. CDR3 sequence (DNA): TGTGCCAGCAGCTTAAATGGGCAGGGCTACACCTTC. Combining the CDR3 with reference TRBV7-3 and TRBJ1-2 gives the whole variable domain GAGVSQTPSNKVTEKGKYVELRCDPISGHTALYWYRQSLGQGPEFLIYFQGTGAADDSGLPNDRFFAVRPEGSVSTLKIQRTERGDSAVYLCASSLNGQGYTFGSGTRLTVV.

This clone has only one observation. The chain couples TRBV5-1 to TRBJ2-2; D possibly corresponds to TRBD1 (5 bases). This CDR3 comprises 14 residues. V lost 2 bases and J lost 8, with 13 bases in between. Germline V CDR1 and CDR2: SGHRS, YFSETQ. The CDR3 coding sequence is TGCGCCAGCAGCTTTACCAGGACAACTGGGGAGCTGTTTTTT. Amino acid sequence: CASSFTRTTGELFF.

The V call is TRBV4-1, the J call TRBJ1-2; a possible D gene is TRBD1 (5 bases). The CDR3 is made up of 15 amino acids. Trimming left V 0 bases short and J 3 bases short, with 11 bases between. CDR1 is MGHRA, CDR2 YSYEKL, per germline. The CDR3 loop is CASSQEQGGDYGYTF. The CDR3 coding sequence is TGCGCCAGCAGCCAAGAGCAGGGAGGAGACTATGGCTACACCTTC.

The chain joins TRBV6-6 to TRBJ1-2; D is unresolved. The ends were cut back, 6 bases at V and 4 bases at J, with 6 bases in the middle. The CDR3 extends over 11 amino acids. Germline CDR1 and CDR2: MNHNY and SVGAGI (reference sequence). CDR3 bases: TGTGCCAGCAGCAGTGGCTATGGCTACACCTTC. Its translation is CASSSGYGYTF.

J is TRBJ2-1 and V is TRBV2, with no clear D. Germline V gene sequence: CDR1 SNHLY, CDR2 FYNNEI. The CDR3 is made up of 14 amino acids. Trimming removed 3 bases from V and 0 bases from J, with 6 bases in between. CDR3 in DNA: TGTGCCAGCAGTGAGGAGAGCTCCTACAATGAGCAGTTCTTC. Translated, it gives CASSEESSYNEQFF.

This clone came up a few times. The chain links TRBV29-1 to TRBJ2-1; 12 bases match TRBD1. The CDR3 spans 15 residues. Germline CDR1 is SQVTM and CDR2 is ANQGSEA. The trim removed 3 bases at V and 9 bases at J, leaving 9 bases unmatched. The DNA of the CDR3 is TGCAGCGTTGAGCTTGCGGGACAGGGGGCAAGTGAGCAGTTCTTC. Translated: CSVELAGQGASEQFF.

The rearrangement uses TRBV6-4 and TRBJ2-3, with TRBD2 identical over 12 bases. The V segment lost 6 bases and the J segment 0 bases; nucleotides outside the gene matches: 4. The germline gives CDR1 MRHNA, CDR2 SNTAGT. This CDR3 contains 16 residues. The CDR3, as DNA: TGTGCCAGCAGCCAAGGGACTAGCGGGAGCACAGATACGCAGTATTTT. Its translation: CASSQGTSGSTDTQYF.

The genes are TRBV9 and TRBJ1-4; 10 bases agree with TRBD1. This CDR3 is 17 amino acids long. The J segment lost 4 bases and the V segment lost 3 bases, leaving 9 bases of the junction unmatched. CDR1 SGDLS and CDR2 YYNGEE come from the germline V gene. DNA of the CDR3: TGTGCCAGCAGCGGACGCACCGGGACAGGGGTTAATGAAAAACTGTTTTTT. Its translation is CASSGRTGTGVNEKLFF.